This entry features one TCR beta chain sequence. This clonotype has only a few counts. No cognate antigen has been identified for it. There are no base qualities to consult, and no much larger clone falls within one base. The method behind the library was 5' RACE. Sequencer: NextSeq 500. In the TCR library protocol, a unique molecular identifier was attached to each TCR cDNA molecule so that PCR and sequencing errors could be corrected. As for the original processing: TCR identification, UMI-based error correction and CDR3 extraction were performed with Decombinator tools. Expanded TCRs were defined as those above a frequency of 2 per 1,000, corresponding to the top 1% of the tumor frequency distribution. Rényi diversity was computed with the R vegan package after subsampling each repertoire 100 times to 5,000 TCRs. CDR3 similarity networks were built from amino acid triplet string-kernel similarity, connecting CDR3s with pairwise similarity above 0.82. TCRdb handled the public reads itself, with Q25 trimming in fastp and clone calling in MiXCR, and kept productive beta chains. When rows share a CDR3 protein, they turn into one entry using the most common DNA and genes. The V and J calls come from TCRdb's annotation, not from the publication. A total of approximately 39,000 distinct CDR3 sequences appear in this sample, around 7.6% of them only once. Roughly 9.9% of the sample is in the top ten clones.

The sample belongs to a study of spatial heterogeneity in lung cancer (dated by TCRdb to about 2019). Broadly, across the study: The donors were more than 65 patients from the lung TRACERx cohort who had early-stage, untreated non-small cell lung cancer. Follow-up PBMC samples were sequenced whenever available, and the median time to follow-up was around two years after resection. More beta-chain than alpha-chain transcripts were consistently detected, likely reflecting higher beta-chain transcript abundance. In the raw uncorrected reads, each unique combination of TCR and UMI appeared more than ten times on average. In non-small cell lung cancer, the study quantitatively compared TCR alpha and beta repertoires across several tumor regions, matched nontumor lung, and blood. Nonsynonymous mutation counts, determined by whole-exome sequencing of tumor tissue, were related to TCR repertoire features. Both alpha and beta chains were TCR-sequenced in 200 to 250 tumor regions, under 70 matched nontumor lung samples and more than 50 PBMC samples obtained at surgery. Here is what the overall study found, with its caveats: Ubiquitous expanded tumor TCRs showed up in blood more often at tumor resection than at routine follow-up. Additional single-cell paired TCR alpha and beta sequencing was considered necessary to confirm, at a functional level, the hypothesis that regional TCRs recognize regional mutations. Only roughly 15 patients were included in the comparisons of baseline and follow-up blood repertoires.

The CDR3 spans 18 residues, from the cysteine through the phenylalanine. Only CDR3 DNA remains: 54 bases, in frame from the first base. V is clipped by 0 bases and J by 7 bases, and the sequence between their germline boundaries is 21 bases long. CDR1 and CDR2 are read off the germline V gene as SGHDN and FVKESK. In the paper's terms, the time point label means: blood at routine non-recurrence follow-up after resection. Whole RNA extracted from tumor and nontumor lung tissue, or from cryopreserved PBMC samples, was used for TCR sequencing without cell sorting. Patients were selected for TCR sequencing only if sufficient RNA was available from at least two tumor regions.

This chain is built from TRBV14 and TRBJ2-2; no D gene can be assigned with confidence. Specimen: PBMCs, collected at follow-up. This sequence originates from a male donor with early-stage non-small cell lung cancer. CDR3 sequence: CASSQESETPSGDGELFF. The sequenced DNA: TGTGCCAGCAGCCAAGAATCGGAGACCCCCTCGGGCGACGGGGAGCTGTTTTTT.